Following are 6 T cell receptor beta chains from one sample sequenced in a study of blood T cell repertoires in COVID-19. Libraries were prepared by immunoSEQ multiplex PCR; TCRdb keeps only in-frame clonotypes and omits some of them. The table shows some 50,000 clones, with around 83% occurring only once. The sample comprised peripheral blood. These receptors were obtained from a woman older than 75 with acute or convalescent COVID-19.

The V call is TRBV18, the J call TRBJ2-7; TRBD1 aligns across 10 bases. This CDR3 has 16 amino acids. CDR1 and CDR2 (germline): KGHSH, LQKENI. The trim removed 1 base at V and 0 bases at J, leaving 3 bases unmatched. CDR3 residues: CASSPLRTGGSYEQYF. CDR3 sequence (DNA): TGTGCCAGCTCACCACTGCGGACAGGGGGCTCCTACGAGCAGTACTTC.

The chain is built from TRBV6-1 and TRBJ1-2; 8 positions agree with TRBD1. With 2 bases clipped from V and 2 bases from J, the junction kept 13 bases outside the gene matches. The CDR3 is made up of 18 amino acids. CDR1 and CDR2 from the germline V gene are MNHNS and SASEGT. The CDR3 nucleotides are TGTGCCAGCAGTGAATTGCTCAAACCCCGGACAGGGAACTATGGCTACACCTTC. Translated, it gives CASSELLKPRTGNYGYTF.

This clone has just one count. The chain recombines TRBV5-1 with TRBJ2-3; TRBD1 is a possible D gene (7 bases). The CDR3 totals 17 residues. Trimming took off 1 base at V and 6 bases at J, with 21 bases between the two ends. In germline, CDR1 is SGHRS, CDR2 YFSETQ. This chain's CDR3 is CASSLRIQGGRVDTQYF. The CDR3 nucleotides read TGCGCCAGCAGCTTGCGAATTCAGGGGGGTCGAGTGGATACGCAGTATTTT.

V is TRBV11-3 and J is TRBJ2-1; D may be TRBD1 (5 bases). The germline CDR1 and CDR2 sequences are SGHNT and YENEEA. The germline V and J ends were trimmed by 4 bases and 0 bases, with 7 bases remaining between them. The CDR3 runs to 14 residues. DNA for the CDR3: TGTGCCAGCAGCTCTGACAGCTCCTACAATGAGCAGTTCTTC. Its translation: CASSSDSSYNEQFF. The full variable domain, rest sourced from reference TRBV11-3 and TRBJ2-1, is EAGVVQSPRYKIIEKKQPVAFWCNPISGHNTLYWYLQNLGQGPELLIRYENEEAVDDSQLPKDRFSAERLKGVDSTLKIQPAELGDSAVYLCASSSDSSYNEQFFGPGTRLTVL.

This clone was detected only once. The CDR3 here is CASSPGAQEPQHF. CDR3 DNA: TGTGCCAGCTCACCAGGGGCGCAAGAGCCCCAGCATTTT. This chain uses TRBV18 with TRBJ1-5; D possibly corresponds to TRBD1 (5 bases). Germline V gene sequence: CDR1 KGHSH, CDR2 LQKENI. The CDR3 is 13 residues long. V was cut by 2 bases and J by 8 bases, with 10 bases left in between.

This clone was seen just once. The chain recombines TRBV19 with TRBJ1-3; D is undetermined. V was clipped by 5 bases and J by 3 bases, with 17 bases between them. This CDR3 is 16 amino acids long. Germline CDR1 LNHDA, CDR2 SQIVND (reference sequence). CDR3 nucleotide sequence: TGTGCCAGTAGTGCCGCTTATCGAGGCAGTGGAAACACCATATATTTT. Translation: CASSAAYRGSGNTIYF. The whole variable domain, filled in from reference TRBV19 and TRBJ1-3, reads DGGITQSPKYLFRKEGQNVTLSCEQNLNHDAMYWYRQDPGQGLRLIYYSQIVNDFQKGDIAEGYSVSREKKESFPLTVTSAQKNPTAFYLCASSAAYRGSGNTIYFGEGSWLTVV.